The 17 T cell receptor beta chains in this list originate from one sample, sequenced in a study of cytomegalovirus exposure and HLA in healthy donors. With 60 Vbeta and 13 Jbeta primers, the PCR was carried out. The method was immunoSEQ multiplex PCR; TCRdb's version includes in-frame clones alone and lacks a portion of them. Altogether about 140,000 clones are present, over 70% being singletons, with the ten largest covering roughly 2.8%. The sequencing sample was made of PBMCs. These receptors came from a male donor in good health and CMV-seronegative.

Note on this clone: A read error may account for a junction end that differs from germline. The chain recombines TRBV4-2 with TRBJ2-5; TRBD2 matches 12 bases. Germline-derived CDR1 and CDR2 are LGHNA and YNFKEQ. The CDR3 sequence is 17 residues long. The CDR3 DNA reads TGTGCCAGCCGCCACTGGGAGACTAGCGGGAGTGTAGAGACCCAGTACTTC. Protein sequence: CASRHWETSGSVETQYF.

The rearrangement uses TRBV6-6 and TRBJ1-1; weak D call: TRBD1 (5 bases). The V gene lost 0 bases and the J gene lost 0 bases, with 8 bases spanning the gap. Germline V gene data show CDR1 as MNHNY and CDR2 as SVGAGI (reference sequence). The CDR3 is made up of 15 amino acids. For the CDR3, the DNA is TGTGCCAGCAGTTACTCGCGGGACCTGAACACTGAAGCTTTCTTT. This translates into CASSYSRDLNTEAFF.

The chain combines TRBV10-3 with TRBJ1-2; 7 nucleotides agree with TRBD1. CDR1 is ENHRY and CDR2 is SYGVKD in the germline V gene. There are 14 residues in the CDR3. The ends lost 2 bases at V and 4 bases at J; junction bases unmatched: 4. CDR3 in amino acids: CAISEGDRSYGYTF. CDR3 DNA: TGTGCCATCAGTGAGGGGGACAGAAGCTATGGCTACACCTTC.

V gene TRBV5-6 combines with J gene TRBJ1-2, with a possible D match to TRBD1 (5 bases). Between the trimmed V and J ends, which lost 4 bases and 8 bases, there was a span of 21 bases. Looked up from germline, CDR1 is SGHDT and CDR2 is YYEEEE. This CDR3 is built from 15 residues. The CDR3: CASSHPFRGGKGYTF. The CDR3 region has the DNA TGTGCCAGCAGCCATCCCTTTAGGGGAGGGAAAGGCTACACCTTC.

J is TRBJ2-2 and V is TRBV6-4; 9 bases map to TRBD1. The CDR3 has 18 residues. Germline V CDR1 and CDR2: MRHNA, SNTAGT. V shed 0 bases, J shed 3 bases, and the junction held 8 bases outside the gene matches. CDR3 region: CASSDSVGQGIYTGELFF. The CDR3 coding sequence is TGTGCCAGCAGTGACTCGGTAGGACAGGGGATATACACCGGGGAGCTGTTTTTT.

This chain connects TRBV5-1 to TRBJ1-1; D call uncertain. Germline V gene lookup returns CDR1 SGHRS and CDR2 YFSETQ. The CDR3 consists of 15 residues. With 0 bases removed from V and 1 base from J, the gap between germline ends came to 10 bases. CDR3 in DNA: TGCGCCAGCAGCTTGGCCTCTTCTCGGAACACTGAAGCTTTCTTT. Its translation is CASSLASSRNTEAFF.

The chain carries TRBV19 and TRBJ2-2, with 13 nucleotides matching TRBD2. The length of the CDR3 is 17 residues. Germline V gene data show CDR1 as LNHDA and CDR2 as SQIVND (reference sequence). Losses at the gene ends were 6 bases for V and 3 bases for J; bases not matched to a gene: 7. CDR3 in DNA: TGTGCCAGTAGCCTACTAGCGGGAGGGCCGGACACCGGGGAGCTGTTTTTT. This codes for CASSLLAGGPDTGELFF. Drawing the rest from reference TRBV19 and TRBJ2-2, the complete variable domain is DGGITQSPKYLFRKEGQNVTLSCEQNLNHDAMYWYRQDPGQGLRLIYYSQIVNDFQKGDIAEGYSVSREKKESFPLTVTSAQKNPTAFYLCASSLLAGGPDTGELFFGEGSRLTVL.

V is TRBV5-1 and J is TRBJ1-1; TRBD1 matches at 7 bases. CDR3 size: 15 residues. Trimming removed 0 bases from V and 2 bases from J; junction bases left unmatched: 4. Germline V gene sequence: CDR1 SGHRS, CDR2 YFSETQ. The CDR3 bases are TGCGCCAGCAGCTTGGCAGGGGGGTTAAACACTGAAGCTTTCTTT. Its protein product is CASSLAGGLNTEAFF. Supplemented by reference TRBV5-1 and TRBJ1-1, the full variable domain reads KAGVTQTPRYLIKTRGQQVTLSCSPISGHRSVSWYQQTPGQGLQFLFEYFSETQRNKGNFPGRFSGRQFSNSRSEMNVSTLELGDSALYLCASSLAGGLNTEAFFGQGTRLTVV.

The chain is built from TRBV5-4 and TRBJ2-3; D is undetermined. CDR1 is SGHNT, CDR2 YYREEE, per germline (reference sequence). The length of the CDR3 is 15 residues. The V end was cut by 0 bases, the J end by 1 base, with 9 bases between. The CDR3 reads CASSLGTSRTDTQYF. As DNA, the CDR3 is TGTGCCAGCAGCTTGGGTACTTCCCGCACAGATACGCAGTATTTT. The full variable domain, completed using reference TRBV5-4 and TRBJ2-3, is ETGVTQSPTHLIKTRGQQVTLRCSSQSGHNTVSWYQQALGQGPQFIFQYYREEENGRGNFPPRFSGLQFPNYSSELNVNALELDDSALYLCASSLGTSRTDTQYFGPGTRLTVL.

The J gene is TRBJ1-5, the V gene TRBV21-1; TRBD1 is taken as the D call from the table, unchecked against the DNA. TRBV21-1 is termed a pseudogene. This CDR3 spans 15 amino acids. For the CDR3, the DNA is TGTGCCAGCAGCACCGGACAGTTTAGCAATCAGCCCCAGCATTTT. It translates to CASSTGQFSNQPQHF.

The genes are TRBV9 and TRBJ1-1; no clear D. Trimming removed 0 bases from V and 5 bases from J, with 11 bases in between. CDR3 size: 14 residues. Germline V gene data show CDR1 as SGDLS and CDR2 as YYNGEE. CDR3 amino acids: CASSVGALMTEAFF. Written as DNA, the CDR3 is TGTGCCAGCAGCGTAGGAGCCCTTATGACTGAAGCTTTCTTT.

The V and J genes are TRBV9 and TRBJ2-1, with D perhaps TRBD2 (6 bases). Trimming took 4 bases from V and 4 from J, leaving 15 bases between them. Germline V gives CDR1 SGDLS, CDR2 YYNGEE. This CDR3 has 15 amino acids. The CDR3 coding sequence is TGTGCCAGCAGCCCTTGGAGGGGCGTATACAATGAGCAGTTCTTC. Translation gives CASSPWRGVYNEQFF.

The chain has TRBV6-6 and TRBJ2-1; the match to TRBD2 covers 10 bases. The V gene's germline CDR1 is MNHNY and CDR2 SVGAGI (reference sequence). V dropped 4 bases and J dropped 6; count of bases not matched to a gene: 6. The CDR3 runs 15 residues. CDR3 bases: TGTGCCAGCAGTTTAGCGGGGGGCTTTGGCAATGAGCAGTTCTTC. It yields the protein CASSLAGGFGNEQFF.

This sequence joins TRBV5-4 and TRBJ2-3; 7 bases agree with TRBD2. The CDR3 loop spans 16 amino acids. J was trimmed by 0 bases and V by 0 bases; bases with no gene match: 4. Germline V gene sequence: CDR1 SGHNT, CDR2 YYREEE (reference sequence). The CDR3 reads CASSLARTSSTDTQYF. In nucleotides, the CDR3 is TGTGCCAGCAGCTTGGCCAGGACTAGTAGCACAGATACGCAGTATTTT.

The V and J genes are TRBV5-4 and TRBJ1-1; D remains ambiguous. V shed 4 bases and J shed 0 bases, with 7 bases lying between them. CDR1 is SGHNT, CDR2 YYREEE, per germline (reference sequence). The CDR3 is made up of 13 amino acids. DNA for the CDR3: TGTGCCAGCAGCCCCGGTGTGAACACTGAAGCTTTCTTT. Its protein is CASSPGVNTEAFF.

The chain recombines TRBV5-4 with TRBJ2-7; D possibly corresponds to TRBD1 (6 bases). The V gene lost 2 bases and the J gene lost 0 bases, with 9 bases spanning the gap. Per the germline V gene, CDR1 is SGHNT and CDR2 is YYREEE (reference sequence). CDR3 length: 14 amino acids. The CDR3 loop is CASSLNRDSYEQYF. The DNA for the CDR3 is TGTGCCAGCAGCTTAAACAGGGACTCCTACGAGCAGTACTTC. Based on the CDR3 plus reference TRBV5-4 and TRBJ2-7, the full variable domain is ETGVTQSPTHLIKTRGQQVTLRCSSQSGHNTVSWYQQALGQGPQFIFQYYREEENGRGNFPPRFSGLQFPNYSSELNVNALELDDSALYLCASSLNRDSYEQYFGPGTRLTVT.

V is TRBV9 and J is TRBJ2-3; the match to TRBD2 covers 7 bases. This CDR3 comprises 15 residues. Germline V gives CDR1 SGDLS, CDR2 YYNGEE. The V and J ends lost 2 bases and 0 bases, in that order; junction bases with no gene match: 3. The CDR3 reads CASSVLAASTDTQYF. CDR3 coding DNA: TGTGCCAGCAGCGTTCTAGCGGCTAGCACAGATACGCAGTATTTT. The variable domain in full, completed from reference TRBV9 and TRBJ2-3, reads DSGVTQTPKHLITATGQRVTLRCSPRSGDLSVYWYQQSLDQGLQFLIQYYNGEERAKGNILERFSAQQFPDLHSELNLSSLELGDSALYFCASSVLAASTDTQYFGPGTRLTVL.